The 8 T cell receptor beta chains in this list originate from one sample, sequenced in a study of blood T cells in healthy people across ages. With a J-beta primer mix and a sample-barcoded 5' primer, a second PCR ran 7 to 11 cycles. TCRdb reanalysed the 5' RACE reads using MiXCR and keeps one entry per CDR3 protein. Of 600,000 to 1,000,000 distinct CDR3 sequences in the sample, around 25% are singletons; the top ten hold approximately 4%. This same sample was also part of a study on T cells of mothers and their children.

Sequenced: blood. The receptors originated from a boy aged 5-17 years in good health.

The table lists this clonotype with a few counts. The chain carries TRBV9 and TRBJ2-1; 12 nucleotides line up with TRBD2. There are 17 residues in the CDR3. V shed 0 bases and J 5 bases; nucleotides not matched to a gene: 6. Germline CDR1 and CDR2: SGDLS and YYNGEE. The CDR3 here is CASSVAPSGRGNNEQFF. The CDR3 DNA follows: TGTGCCAGCAGCGTAGCCCCTAGCGGGAGGGGAAACAATGAGCAGTTCTTC.

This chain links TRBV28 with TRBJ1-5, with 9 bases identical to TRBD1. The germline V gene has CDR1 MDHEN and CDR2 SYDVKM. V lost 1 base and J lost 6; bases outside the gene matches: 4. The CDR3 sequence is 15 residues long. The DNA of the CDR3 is TGTGCCAGCAGTTTATTCACAGGGGGCCTTCAGCCCCAGCATTTT. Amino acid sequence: CASSLFTGGLQPQHF.

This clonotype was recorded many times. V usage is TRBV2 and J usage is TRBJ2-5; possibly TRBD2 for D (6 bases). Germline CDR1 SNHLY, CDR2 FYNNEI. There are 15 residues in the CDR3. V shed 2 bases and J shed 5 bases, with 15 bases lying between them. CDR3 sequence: CASSESRGRVETQYF. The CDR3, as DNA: TGTGCCAGCAGTGAATCGCGGGGCCGAGTTGAGACCCAGTACTTC.

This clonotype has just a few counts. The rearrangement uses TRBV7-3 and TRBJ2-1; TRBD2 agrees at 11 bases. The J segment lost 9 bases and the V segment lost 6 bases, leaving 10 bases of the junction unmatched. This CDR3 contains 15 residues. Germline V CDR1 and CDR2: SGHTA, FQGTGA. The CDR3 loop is CASRVTGLADLEQFF. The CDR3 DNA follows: TGTGCCAGCAGGGTCACGGGACTAGCGGATCTTGAGCAGTTCTTC.

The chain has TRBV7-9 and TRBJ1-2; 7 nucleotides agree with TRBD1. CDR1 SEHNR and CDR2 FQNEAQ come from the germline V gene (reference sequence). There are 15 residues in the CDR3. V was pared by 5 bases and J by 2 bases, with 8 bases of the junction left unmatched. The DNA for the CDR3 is TGTGCCAGCAGCCGGGCGACAGGGTCAAACTATGGCTACACCTTC. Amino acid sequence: CASSRATGSNYGYTF.

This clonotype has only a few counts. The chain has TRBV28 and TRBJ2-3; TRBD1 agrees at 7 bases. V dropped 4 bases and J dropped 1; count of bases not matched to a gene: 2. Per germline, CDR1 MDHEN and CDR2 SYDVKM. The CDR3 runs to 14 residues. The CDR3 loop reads CASSSGTGTDTQYF. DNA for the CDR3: TGTGCCAGCAGTTCCGGGACAGGCACAGATACGCAGTATTTT.

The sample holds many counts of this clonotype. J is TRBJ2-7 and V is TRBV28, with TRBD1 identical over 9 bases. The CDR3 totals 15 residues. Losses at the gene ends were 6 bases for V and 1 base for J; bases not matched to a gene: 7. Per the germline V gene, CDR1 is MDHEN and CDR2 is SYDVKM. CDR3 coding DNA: TGTGCCAGCAGCTTACCCGGGACAGGGTCCTACGAGCAGTACTTC. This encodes CASSLPGTGSYEQYF.

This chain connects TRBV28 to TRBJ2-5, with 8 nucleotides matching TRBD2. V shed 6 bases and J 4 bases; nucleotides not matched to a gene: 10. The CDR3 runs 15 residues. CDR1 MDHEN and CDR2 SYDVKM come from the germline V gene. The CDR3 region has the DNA TGTGCCAGCAGCCTACGGCGGGAGGCCATAGAGACCCAGTACTTC. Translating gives CASSLRREAIETQYF.